A selection of T cell receptor beta chains follows, all from one sample in a study of CD8 T cells in Susac syndrome. Each CDR3 protein is one row after TCRdb ran MiXCR on the immunoSEQ multiplex PCR reads. The sample holds over 150,000 distinct CDR3 sequences, nearly 95% seen once. Sequencing was carried out using CD4+ T cells from PBMCs. The origin of the receptors is a human donor with multiple sclerosis. CDR3s include the opening cysteine and the closing phenylalanine or tryptophan. A D gene is named only where the DNA matches it firmly. Expanded clones get a size class; other rows say once, few or many, or leave the size out.

clone_size j_call v_call d_call cdr3_nt cdr3_aa
. TRBJ1-4 TRBV20-1 TRBD1 TGCAGTGCGCTCACGGCCAGGGGGAGCACTAATGAAAAACTGTTTTTT CSALTARGSTNEKLFF
. TRBJ2-4 TRBV30 . TGTGCCTGGAGTAAGCCAGGGCGGGCGGGCATTCAGTACTTC CAWSKPGRAGIQYF
. TRBJ1-1 TRBV29-1 . TGCAGCGTTGACGGGGGTAAGACTGAAGCTTTCTTT CSVDGGKTEAFF
. TRBJ1-1 TRBV9 . TGTGCCAGCAGCTGGGACATGGACACTGAAGCTTTCTTT CASSWDMDTEAFF
. TRBJ1-1 TRBV29-1 . TGCAGCGTTGGTTCGCGACGGGGGAACACTGAAGCTTTCTTT CSVGSRRGNTEAFF
. TRBJ2-7 TRBV6-6 . TGTGCCAGCAGATCGAGCTCCTACGAGCAGTACTTC CASRSSSYEQYF
. TRBJ1-4 TRBV12-3/TRBV12-4 . TGTGCCAGCAGTTTACAGGGGAGTGAAAAACTGTTTTTT CASSLQGSEKLFF
. TRBJ2-3 TRBV5-4 . TGTGCCAGCAGCGTGGACACAGATACGCAGTATTTT CASSVDTDTQYF
. TRBJ2-7 TRBV24-1 . TGTGCCACCAGTCAGGGAGGAATCCCCTACGAGCAGTACTTC CATSQGGIPYEQYF
. TRBJ1-5 TRBV30 . TGTGCCTGGAGAGGACGGATCAATCAGCCCCAGCATTTT CAWRGRINQPQHF
. TRBJ2-7 TRBV7-9 . TGTGCCAGCGGGGGCACTTACGAGCAGTACTTC CASGGTYEQYF
once TRBJ2-7 TRBV20-1 . TGCAGCTCCCGGGGCGGGGAGTCCTACGAGCAGTACTTC CSSRGGESYEQYF
. TRBJ1-5 TRBV19 . TGTGCCAGTAGTTCAGGACCCCAAGGACAGCCCCAGCATTTT CASSSGPQGQPQHF
. TRBJ2-1 TRBV15 . TGTGCCACCAGCAGAGTGGCGGGACCCCGGCCCTACAATGAGCAGTTCTTC CATSRVAGPRPYNEQFF
once TRBJ1-2 TRBV29-1 . TGCAGCCTTGGGGACTTTTATGGCTACACCTTC CSLGDFYGYTF
. TRBJ2-3 TRBV18 . TGTGCCAGCTCACCGGGGGCGGCAGATACGCAGTATTTT CASSPGAADTQYF
. TRBJ1-1 TRBV11-2 . TGTGCCAGCAGCCCTCGGTGGGACACTGAAGCTTTCTTT CASSPRWDTEAFF
. TRBJ2-5 TRBV3-1 TRBD2 TGTGCCAGCAGCCATCGGCGGGGGGGAGAGACCCAGTACTTC CASSHRRGGETQYF
. TRBJ2-1 TRBV9 TRBD2 TGTGCCAGCAGCGTAGCTACTAGCGGGGGGACGTCCTACAATGAGCAGTTCTTC CASSVATSGGTSYNEQFF
. TRBJ2-3 TRBV4-1 . TGCGCCAGCAGCCACTCGTCATATACGAGCACAGATACGCAGTATTTT CASSHSSYTSTDTQYF
. TRBJ1-5 TRBV28 . TGTGCCAGCAATCCCCCCAACCAAGGCAATCAGCCCCAGCATTTT CASNPPNQGNQPQHF
few TRBJ2-1 TRBV12-3/TRBV12-4 . TGTGCCAGCAGTTTAAGGAATGAGCAGTTCTTC CASSLRNEQFF
. TRBJ2-5 TRBV5-4 . TGTGCCAGCAGCTTGCTGGGTACTGAGACCCAGTACTTC CASSLLGTETQYF
. TRBJ2-3 TRBV4-1 . TGCGCCAGCAGCCTAAGGACAGTCATAGGATCAGATACGCAGTATTTT CASSLRTVIGSDTQYF
. TRBJ2-3 TRBV5-1 . TGCGCCAGCAGCTTGGGCCCGGGCGCAGATACGCAGTATTTT CASSLGPGADTQYF
. TRBJ2-1 TRBV20-1 . TGCAGTGCTAGAGAGGGTAGCTCCTACAATGAGCAGTTCTTC CSAREGSSYNEQFF
. TRBJ2-7 TRBV18 TRBD2 TGTGCCAGCTCATCTAGCGGGAGGGTCTACGAGCAGTACTTC CASSSSGRVYEQYF
. TRBJ2-7 TRBV14 . TGTGCCAGCAGCAGGCTAGCGAGGACCTACGAGCAGTACTTC CASSRLARTYEQYF
. TRBJ1-5 TRBV20-1 . TGCAGTGCTCGCCGGGGTCCTGATCAGCCCCAGCATTTT CSARRGPDQPQHF
. TRBJ2-7 TRBV5-6 . TGTGCCAGCAGCGACCGGAGAGGAGCCTACGAGCAGTACTTC CASSDRRGAYEQYF
. TRBJ2-2 TRBV29-1 TRBD1 TGCAGCGTTACAGGGGAGAGCCGGGAGCTGTTTTTT CSVTGESRELFF
. TRBJ2-3 TRBV30 . TGTGCCTGGAGTTCAGGCCGCACAGATACGCAGTATTTT CAWSSGRTDTQYF
. TRBJ2-1 TRBV14 . TGTGCCAGCAGCCAGAGGGGCGGCAATGAGCAGTTCTTC CASSQRGGNEQFF
. TRBJ2-7 TRBV27 . TGTGCCACCAAACCCCACGGGTCTGGCTACGAGCAGTACTTC CATKPHGSGYEQYF
. TRBJ2-5 TRBV9 . TGTGCCAGCAGCGTAGGTGGCTACCAAGAGACCCAGTACTTC CASSVGGYQETQYF
. TRBJ1-1 TRBV6-1 . TGTGCCAGCAGTGAAGCGCGGGTGACTGAAGCTTTCTTT CASSEARVTEAFF
. TRBJ2-1 TRBV15 . TGTGCCACCGCACCGAGAGGACCGTACAATGAGCAGTTCTTC CATAPRGPYNEQFF